These 32 T cell receptor beta chains came from one sample sequenced in a study of blood T cell repertoires in COVID-19. TCRdb keeps only in-frame clones here, not all; method: immunoSEQ multiplex PCR. The table records approximately 160,000 clones, roughly 85% of them present only once. The specimen was peripheral blood. The receptors were sampled from a woman aged 55-69 years with COVID-19, enrolled during active disease.

The rearrangement links TRBV9 to TRBJ2-2, with D possibly matching TRBD1 (7 bases). This CDR3 has 15 amino acids. The V gene lost 0 bases and the J gene lost 4 bases, with 10 bases spanning the gap. In germline, CDR1 is SGDLS, CDR2 YYNGEE. The DNA of the CDR3 is TGTGCCAGCAGCGTAGACAGGGGAGGCACCGGGGAGCTGTTTTTT. Amino acids: CASSVDRGGTGELFF.

The chain carries TRBV25-1 and TRBJ1-5, with a weak D call TRBD1 (5 bases). CDR3 length: 15 amino acids. CDR1 is MGHDK and CDR2 is SYGVNS in the germline V gene. Trimming removed 6 bases from V and 3 bases from J, with 15 bases in between. DNA for the CDR3: TGTGCCAGCAGCCCAGGGTCTGGGCCCAATCAGCCCCAGCATTTT. Translation gives CASSPGSGPNQPQHF.

This clone was seen just once. The chain joins TRBV11-2 to TRBJ2-1; D remains unclear. Trimming removed 1 base from V and 7 bases from J, with 8 bases in between. CDR1 and CDR2 (germline): SGHAT, FQNNGV. The CDR3 is 13 amino acids. CDR3 sequence (DNA): TGTGCCAGCAGCTTAGTCCAGTGGAATGAGCAGTTCTTC. Amino acid sequence: CASSLVQWNEQFF.

This chain joins TRBV19 and TRBJ2-7, with TRBD2 as a possible D gene (6 bases). The CDR3 runs 14 residues. In germline, CDR1 is LNHDA, CDR2 SQIVND (reference sequence). V gave up 8 bases and J gave up 2 bases, with 16 bases separating them. DNA of the CDR3: TGTGCCAGTTCTCCGTACGGGGGAACCTACGAGCAGTACTTC. Amino acids: CASSPYGGTYEQYF.

This clone was recorded a few times. The rearrangement joins TRBV19 to TRBJ2-1, with unresolved D. Germline V CDR1 and CDR2: LNHDA, SQIVND (reference sequence). The ends were cut back, 6 bases at V and 5 bases at J, with 14 bases in the middle. The CDR3 covers 14 residues. The CDR3, as DNA: TGTGCCAGTAGCCCGTGGGCCGTCAACAATGAGCAGTTCTTC. The encoded protein is CASSPWAVNNEQFF.

This sequence joins TRBV5-1 and TRBJ2-3, with 8 bases matching TRBD1. Germline loops: CDR1 SGHRS, CDR2 YFSETQ. This CDR3 has 15 residues. Trimming removed 2 bases from V and 4 bases from J; junction bases left unmatched: 6. The CDR3 here is CASSFRGQSADTQYF. The CDR3 DNA follows: TGCGCCAGCAGCTTCAGGGGGCAGAGCGCAGATACGCAGTATTTT.

V is TRBV3-1 (or the pseudogene TRBV3-2) and J is TRBJ1-5, with a weak D call TRBD1 (6 bases). The CDR3 length is 15 residues. Germline lookup yields CDR1 LGHDT and CDR2 YNNKEL (reference sequence). Trimming removed 0 bases at V and 7 bases at J, with 13 bases between. The CDR3 nucleotides read TGTGCCAGCAGCCAAGATACAGGGAATTGGCAGCCCCAGCATTTT. It codes for CASSQDTGNWQPQHF.

The genes are TRBV6-1 and TRBJ1-5, with a weak D call TRBD1 (5 bases). This CDR3 is 12 amino acids long. V was shortened by 3 bases and J by 6 bases, with 6 bases between the two germline ends. Germline CDR1 and CDR2: MNHNS and SASEGT. In nucleotides, the CDR3 is TGTGCCAGCAGTGATGGGGCTCAGCCCCAGCATTTT. It codes for CASSDGAQPQHF.

CDR3 protein: CASQNSYYGYTF. In DNA form, the CDR3 reads TGTGCCAGCCAGAACAGCTACTATGGCTACACCTTC. The V and J genes are TRBV6-5 and TRBJ1-2; the D is unclear. Germline loops: CDR1 MNHEY, CDR2 SVGAGI. Trimming cost V 8 bases and J 3 bases, with 10 bases left between them. This CDR3 region has 12 residues.

This chain's CDR3 is CATQTPGGPPYNEQFF. DNA for the CDR3: TGTGCCACTCAAACTCCTGGAGGTCCCCCTTACAATGAGCAGTTCTTC. The chain carries TRBV5-4 and TRBJ2-1; possibly TRBD2 for D (5 bases). V was cut by 9 bases and J by 4 bases, with 23 bases left in between. This CDR3 region has 16 residues. Germline assignment: CDR1 SGHNT and CDR2 YYREEE (reference sequence).

The gene calls are TRBV3-1 (or the pseudogene TRBV3-2) and TRBJ1-6, with TRBD1 matching 8 bases. V was clipped by 6 bases and J by 3 bases; unmatched bases: 7. The germline V gene has CDR1 LGHDT and CDR2 YNNKEL (reference sequence). This CDR3 has 16 amino acids. The CDR3 DNA reads TGTGCCAGCAGTACCGGGACAGGCGGCTATAATTCACCCCTCCACTTT. It is translated as CASSTGTGGYNSPLHF.

The rearrangement uses TRBV30 and TRBJ1-6, with D perhaps matching TRBD1 (6 bases). Germline V gives CDR1 GTSNPN, CDR2 SVGIG (reference sequence). The CDR3 has 17 residues. The ends were cut back, 1 base at V and 6 bases at J, with 19 bases in the middle. The DNA for the CDR3 is TGTGCCTGGAGTGGAGACAGAACCGGGACACTTAATTCACCCCTCCACTTT. Protein product: CAWSGDRTGTLNSPLHF.

The V and J genes are TRBV9 and TRBJ2-3; no clear D gene. The CDR3 has 14 residues. The germline V gene has CDR1 SGDLS and CDR2 YYNGEE. V lost 0 bases and J 4 bases, leaving 9 bases between the germline ends. This CDR3 is CASSVGQAPDTQYF. CDR3 in DNA: TGTGCCAGCAGCGTAGGTCAAGCACCAGATACGCAGTATTTT.

This chain connects TRBV5-1 to TRBJ1-4; 11 bases map to TRBD1. Germline V gene lookup returns CDR1 SGHRS and CDR2 YFSETQ. This CDR3 has 17 residues. V was pared by 1 base and J by 10 bases, with 12 bases of the junction left unmatched. The CDR3 sequence: CASSLSGQGVQAGKLFF. The CDR3 DNA reads TGCGCCAGCAGCTTGTCGGGACAGGGGGTACAGGCAGGAAAACTGTTTTTT.

The J gene is TRBJ2-3, the V gene TRBV29-1; 10 nucleotides agree with TRBD2. Germline V gene lookup returns CDR1 SQVTM and CDR2 ANQGSEA. The CDR3 is 14 residues long. The V and J ends lost 7 bases and 3 bases, in that order; junction bases with no gene match: 7. CDR3 DNA: TGCAGCGCAAAGCGGGAGGGCCGGACAGATACGCAGTATTTT. Encoded protein: CSAKREGRTDTQYF.

This chain joins TRBV5-8 and TRBJ1-5; 7 nucleotides agree with TRBD1. This CDR3 is built from 16 residues. V shed 5 bases, J shed 1 base, and the junction held 9 bases outside the gene matches. CDR1 is SGHTS and CDR2 is YDEGEE in the germline V gene. DNA for the CDR3: TGTGCCAGCAGGGACAGACAGGGAGTGAGCAATCAGCCCCAGCATTTT. Translated, it gives CASRDRQGVSNQPQHF.

The chain is built from TRBV2 and TRBJ1-1, with 7 bases matching TRBD1. The CDR3 spans 14 residues. The V segment lost 1 base and the J segment 3 bases; nucleotides outside the gene matches: 2. The germline CDR1 and CDR2 sequences are SNHLY and FYNNEI. The DNA for the CDR3 is TGTGCCAGCAGTGAAGAGGGGGCGGACACTGAAGCTTTCTTT. It yields the protein CASSEEGADTEAFF.

J is TRBJ2-7 and V is TRBV15, with D perhaps TRBD2 (5 bases). The V gene lost 4 bases and the J gene lost 2 bases, with 15 bases spanning the gap. Germline-derived CDR1 and CDR2 are LNHNV and YYDKDF (reference sequence). This CDR3 has 15 amino acids. The CDR3 sequence is CATSIRRRNTYEQYF. CDR3 bases: TGTGCCACCAGCATACGACGGAGGAACACCTACGAGCAGTACTTC.

The chain uses TRBV3-1 (or the pseudogene TRBV3-2) and TRBJ1-1; weak D call: TRBD1 (6 bases). V lost 5 bases to trimming and J lost 1 base, with 14 bases between them. This CDR3 is built from 15 residues. Germline-derived CDR1 and CDR2 are LGHDT and YNNKEL (reference sequence). The CDR3 sequence: CASSFQGRWNTEAFF. The CDR3 DNA follows: TGTGCCAGCAGCTTTCAGGGGCGCTGGAACACTGAAGCTTTCTTT.

The chain carries TRBV2 and TRBJ2-1; the match to TRBD2 covers 9 bases. V lost 5 bases to trimming and J lost 6 bases; unmatched junction nucleotides: 8. The germline V gene encodes CDR1 SNHLY and CDR2 FYNNEI. CDR3 length: 15 residues. The CDR3 protein is CASSRGRAAANEQFF. DNA for the CDR3: TGTGCCAGCAGTCGCGGGAGGGCCGCCGCCAATGAGCAGTTCTTC.

The chain combines TRBV7-6 with TRBJ1-5; maybe TRBD1 (5 bases). Germline V lookup: CDR1 SGHVS, CDR2 FNYEAQ. The CDR3 loop spans 15 amino acids. The V end was cut by 0 bases, the J end by 0 bases, with 6 bases between. CDR3 protein: CASSLADSSNQPQHF. CDR3 nucleotides: TGTGCCAGCAGCTTAGCAGACAGTAGCAATCAGCCCCAGCATTTT.

The chain uses TRBV5-1 and TRBJ2-1; 9 bases line up with TRBD2. This CDR3 spans 15 amino acids. Unmatched junction bases numbered 11, after V lost 5 bases and J lost 8 bases. Germline assignment: CDR1 SGHRS and CDR2 YFSETQ. Here the CDR3 reads CASSFEREAFDEQFF. DNA of the CDR3: TGCGCCAGCAGTTTCGAGCGGGAGGCTTTCGATGAGCAGTTCTTC.

This clone appeared a single time. The V call is TRBV3-1 (or the pseudogene TRBV3-2), the J call TRBJ2-7; 7 bases are a match to TRBD2. CDR3 length: 15 residues. Trimming removed 4 bases from V and 0 bases from J; junction bases left unmatched: 6. From germline, CDR1 is LGHDT and CDR2 YNNKEL (reference sequence). The CDR3 nucleotides are TGTGCCAGCAGCCCCTGGGGGGGTAGCTCCTACGAGCAGTACTTC. This encodes CASSPWGGSSYEQYF.

V and J are TRBV29-1 and TRBJ2-7; 7 nucleotides agree with TRBD2. CDR1 is SQVTM, CDR2 ANQGSEA, per germline. The CDR3 sequence is 14 residues long. Losses at the gene ends were 6 bases for V and 0 bases for J; bases not matched to a gene: 8. DNA of the CDR3: TGCAGCGTCGTACTAGCGCCGAGCTCCTACGAGCAGTACTTC. This gives the protein CSVVLAPSSYEQYF.

V and J are TRBV6-5 and TRBJ1-5; the D gene is possibly TRBD1 (6 bases). The ends were cut back, 6 bases at V and 0 bases at J, with 9 bases in the middle. CDR1 MNHEY and CDR2 SVGAGI come from the germline V gene. This CDR3 is built from 14 residues. In DNA, the CDR3 is TGTGCCAGCAGAGGACAGATTAGCAATCAGCCCCAGCATTTT. Translating it yields CASRGQISNQPQHF.

The rearrangement links TRBV9 to TRBJ2-3, with TRBD2 matching over 10 bases. Per germline, CDR1 SGDLS and CDR2 YYNGEE. J was trimmed by 8 bases and V by 2 bases; bases with no gene match: 14. This CDR3 comprises 17 residues. CDR3 sequence reads: CASSVPRGAGGPGTQYF. CDR3 sequence (DNA): TGTGCCAGCAGCGTCCCTCGGGGAGCGGGGGGGCCTGGTACGCAGTATTTT. Drawing the rest from reference TRBV9 and TRBJ2-3, the complete variable domain is DSGVTQTPKHLITATGQRVTLRCSPRSGDLSVYWYQQSLDQGLQFLIQYYNGEERAKGNILERFSAQQFPDLHSELNLSSLELGDSALYFCASSVPRGAGGPGTQYFGPGTRLTVL.

The gene calls are TRBV7-2 and TRBJ1-5; 7 bases agree with TRBD1. CDR1 and CDR2 from the germline V gene are SGHTA and FQGNSA. The CDR3 runs 15 residues. V lost 2 bases and J lost 1; bases outside the gene matches: 2. CDR3 DNA: TGTGCCAGCAGCTTAAAGGACAGGAGCAATCAGCCCCAGCATTTT. Protein: CASSLKDRSNQPQHF.

This clone was seen only a few times. The rearrangement joins TRBV9 to TRBJ1-1; 8 bases match TRBD1. The CDR3 length is 15 residues. The ends lost 3 bases at V and 2 bases at J; junction bases unmatched: 6. The germline gives CDR1 SGDLS, CDR2 YYNGEE. CDR3 coding DNA: TGTGCCAGCAGCGCTGGACAGGGTTTAAACACTGAAGCTTTCTTT. This translates into CASSAGQGLNTEAFF.

The rearrangement joins TRBV29-1 to TRBJ2-2; 14 positions agree with TRBD2. The CDR3 loop spans 16 amino acids. J lost 6 bases, V lost 6 bases, and 9 bases had no gene match. Germline V lookup: CDR1 SQVTM, CDR2 ANQGSEA. The CDR3 DNA follows: TGCAGCGTCCCCGGGACTAGCGGGAGAAGCCCCGGGGAGCTGTTTTTT. It specifies CSVPGTSGRSPGELFF.

This clone was detected only once. V gene TRBV5-1 combines with J gene TRBJ1-2; a possible D gene is TRBD1 (6 bases). This CDR3 contains 15 residues. In germline, CDR1 is SGHRS, CDR2 YFSETQ. V dropped 0 bases and J dropped 7 bases, with 16 bases sitting between them. In DNA, the CDR3 is TGCGCCAGCAGCTTGGAGGGACAAACTCGGGGTGGCTACACCTTC. This translates into CASSLEGQTRGGYTF.

With regard to this clone: Sequence at one end of the junction differs from germline and may be a read error. The rearrangement joins TRBV7-7 to TRBJ1-3; D ambiguous. In germline, CDR1 is SSHAT, CDR2 FNYEAQ (reference sequence). This CDR3 has 15 amino acids. CDR3 sequence reads: CASSLGGSSGNTIYF. For the CDR3, the DNA is TGTGCTAGCAGCTTAGGAGGAAGCTCTGGAAACACCATATATTTT.

The chain links TRBV7-3 to TRBJ1-5; 10 nucleotides align to TRBD1. Germline CDR1 and CDR2: SGHTA and FQGTGA. V was pared by 5 bases and J by 9 bases, with 7 bases of the junction left unmatched. The CDR3 sequence is 14 residues long. The CDR3 nucleotides read TGTGCCAGCAGCGCCGGGACAGGGGAACGGCCCCAGCATTTT. Protein: CASSAGTGERPQHF.